A selection of T cell receptor beta chains follows, all from one sample in a study of T cell responses to AZD1222 COVID-19 vaccine. Clones were read by immunoSEQ multiplex PCR, and TCRdb kept only the in-frame ones, dropping some. Seen here are about 130,000 clones, just over 90% observed once, and the top ten hold more than 8%. The specimen comprised peripheral blood, sampled on day 0 of AZD1222 vaccination. The receptors were sampled from an adult in good health. Each CDR3 is given with its conserved first and last residue. The D gene is left open where the match is weak. Some rows mark clone size as missing; the rest say once, few, many or name a class of expanded clone.

J gene	clone size	CDR3 length	D gene	V gene	CDR3 DNA	CDR3 protein
TRBJ2-6	-	14	-	TRBV7-2	TGTGCCAGCAGCTTAAACTCTGGGGCCAACGTCCTGACTTTC	CASSLNSGANVLTF
TRBJ2-2	-	16	TRBD1	TRBV7-8	TGTGCCAGCAGCGTTAGGGACAGGGGGCACACCGGGGAGCTGTTTTTT	CASSVRDRGHTGELFF
TRBJ2-1	-	14	-	TRBV9	TGTGCCAGCAGCGTAGGGAGCCCGTACAATGAGCAGTTCTTC	CASSVGSPYNEQFF
TRBJ1-1	-	15	-	TRBV18	TGTGCCAGCTCACCACGAGGCGCGGGGAACACTGAAGCTTTCTTT	CASSPRGAGNTEAFF
TRBJ2-7	few	11	-	TRBV14	TGTGCCAGCGGAGACTTCTACGAGCAGTACTTC	CASGDFYEQYF
TRBJ1-1	-	11	TRBD1	TRBV29-1	TGCAGCGTGGACAGGGCGGCTGAGGCTTTCTTT	CSVDRAAEAFF
TRBJ2-1	-	17	-	TRBV4-1	TGCGCCAGCAGCCAAGATTCACGTAGTGTAACCTACAATGAGCAGTTCTTC	CASSQDSRSVTYNEQFF
TRBJ2-5	-	13	-	TRBV19	TGTGCCAGTAGTATGGGGGTATGGGAGACCCAGTACTTC	CASSMGVWETQYF
TRBJ2-7	-	16	-	TRBV6-2/TRBV6-3	TGTGCCAGCAGTTACCCCCACCGGGGGCGCTCCTACGAGCAGTACTTC	CASSYPHRGRSYEQYF
TRBJ1-1	-	14	TRBD1	TRBV18	TGTGCCAGCTCATTTACAGGGGCGAACACTGAAGCTTTCTTT	CASSFTGANTEAFF
TRBJ1-5	-	15	-	TRBV6-2/TRBV6-3	TGTGCCAGCATTTACTCCCCCGACTGGGGTCAGCCCCAGCATTTT	CASIYSPDWGQPQHF
TRBJ1-5	-	15	-	TRBV5-1	TGCGCCAGCAGCTTGGATGGTGGAAGCAATCAGCCCCAGCATTTT	CASSLDGGSNQPQHF
TRBJ2-5	-	13	TRBD1	TRBV5-1	TGCGCCAGCAGCTTGGAACTAGGGGGCCTGAGGTACTTC	CASSLELGGLRYF
TRBJ2-3	few	16	TRBD2	TRBV4-2	TGTGCCAGCAGCCAAGAACCTAGCGGGGGGAAAGATACGCAGTATTTT	CASSQEPSGGKDTQYF
TRBJ1-2	-	16	-	TRBV5-1	TGCGCCAGCAGCTTGGGGGCCCCCGGACAAGACTATGGCTACACCTTC	CASSLGAPGQDYGYTF
TRBJ1-1	-	14	-	TRBV6-1	TGTGCCAGCAGTGAAAGGACAGCGAACACTGAAGCTTTCTTT	CASSERTANTEAFF
TRBJ2-7	-	14	TRBD2	TRBV27	TGTGCCAGCAGACCGGGACTAGCGATTTACGAGCAGTACTTC	CASRPGLAIYEQYF
TRBJ1-6	-	12	-	TRBV2	TGTGCCAGCAGTACGATCAATTCACCCCTCCACTTT	CASSTINSPLHF
TRBJ2-3	-	14	-	TRBV29-1	TGCAGCGTTTACCGAGGGGTTCACACAGATACGCAGTATTTT	CSVYRGVHTDTQYF
TRBJ2-7	once	15	-	TRBV6-5	TGTGCCAGCGGTCCGCGGGGGACACCAGCCTACGAGCAGTACTTC	CASGPRGTPAYEQYF
TRBJ1-5	once	12	-	TRBV7-2	TGTGCCAGCAGCGATGACAGCGGGCCCCAGCATTTT	CASSDDSGPQHF
TRBJ1-2	-	14	TRBD1	TRBV30	TGTGCCTGGGGCCGGGACAGGGAACACTATGGCTACACCTTC	CAWGRDREHYGYTF
TRBJ1-2	once	16	-	TRBV3-1/TRBV3-2	TGTGCCAGCAGCCAAGATTATCTCGGGAGGTTCTATGGCTACACCTTC	CASSQDYLGRFYGYTF
TRBJ1-4	-	15	-	TRBV14	TGTGCCAGCAGCCAAGTCAGGGCCCCAAGTGAAAAACTGTTTTTT	CASSQVRAPSEKLFF
TRBJ1-2	-	16	TRBD1	TRBV5-6	TGTGCCAGCAGGACCCTGGGACAGGAGATTAACTATGGCTACACCTTC	CASRTLGQEINYGYTF
TRBJ1-2	-	15	TRBD1	TRBV4-1	TGCGCCAGCAGCCAATCTACAGGGGAGGGCTATGGCTACACCTTC	CASSQSTGEGYGYTF
TRBJ1-4	-	13	TRBD1	TRBV7-9	TGTGCCACCCGACAGGGACTTAATGAAAAACTGTTTTTT	CATRQGLNEKLFF
TRBJ1-2	-	14	TRBD1	TRBV28	TGTGCCAGCAATTCCCAGGGGGCTAACTATGGCTACACCTTC	CASNSQGANYGYTF
TRBJ1-2	-	15	TRBD1	TRBV7-9	TGTGCCAGCAGCTCACAGGGGACCTCTAACTATGGCTACACCTTC	CASSSQGTSNYGYTF
TRBJ2-3	-	17	TRBD2	TRBV27	TGTGCCAGCAGTCTAGCGGGGGGGCCTCGGAACACAGATACGCAGTATTTT	CASSLAGGPRNTDTQYF
TRBJ1-1	-	16	-	TRBV7-6	TGTGCCAGCAGCTTAGGGGCGGAGATACTGAACACTGAAGCTTTCTTT	CASSLGAEILNTEAFF
TRBJ1-1	-	15	-	TRBV29-1	TGCAGCGTTGGAGTTGTCAGACCCATGAACACTGAAGCTTTCTTT	CSVGVVRPMNTEAFF
TRBJ1-2	-	15	-	TRBV5-1	TGCGCCAGCAGCTTGGATGGAGGGGACGTCTATGGCTACACCTTC	CASSLDGGDVYGYTF
TRBJ1-5	-	15	-	TRBV7-2	TGTGCCAGCAGCTCGCAGGGAATAAGCAATCAGCCCCAGCATTTT	CASSSQGISNQPQHF
TRBJ1-2	-	10	-	TRBV7-9	TGTGCCAGCAGCTTACTAGGCTACACCTTC	CASSLLGYTF
TRBJ1-4	-	14	-	TRBV4-3	TGCGCCAGCAGCCAAGATGGAGTGGGAGAAAAACTGTTTTTT	CASSQDGVGEKLFF
TRBJ1-1	-	12	-	TRBV5-1	TGCGCCAGCAGGGATGGAGCCACTGAAGCTTTCTTT	CASRDGATEAFF
TRBJ1-2	-	13	-	TRBV5-5	TGTGCCAGCAGCTTGGTCGGGGGCGGTGGCTACACCTTC	CASSLVGGGGYTF
TRBJ2-7	-	15	-	TRBV5-4	TGTGCCAGCAGCTTAACCCCGACCGCCACCTACGAGCAGTACTTC	CASSLTPTATYEQYF
TRBJ1-2	-	14	-	TRBV7-9	TGTGCCAGCAGCCCGGACTCCCGGGGTGGTGGCTACACCTTC	CASSPDSRGGGYTF
TRBJ1-1	-	17	-	TRBV9	TGTGCCAGCAGCGTAGAGGCAGGACCTAATATGAACACTGAAGCTTTCTTT	CASSVEAGPNMNTEAFF
TRBJ2-4	once	16	TRBD1	TRBV10-3	TGTGCCATCAGTGAGTCGGGCGGGACAGGGGGGTACATTCAGTACTTC	CAISESGGTGGYIQYF
TRBJ1-5	few	15	TRBD1	TRBV19	TGTGCCAGTAGTCCAGGGGGATGGGGCAATCAGCCCCAGCATTTT	CASSPGGWGNQPQHF
TRBJ2-5	-	14	TRBD2	TRBV19	TGTGCCAGTAGTAGCGGGGGGCACTGGGAGACCCAGTACTTC	CASSSGGHWETQYF